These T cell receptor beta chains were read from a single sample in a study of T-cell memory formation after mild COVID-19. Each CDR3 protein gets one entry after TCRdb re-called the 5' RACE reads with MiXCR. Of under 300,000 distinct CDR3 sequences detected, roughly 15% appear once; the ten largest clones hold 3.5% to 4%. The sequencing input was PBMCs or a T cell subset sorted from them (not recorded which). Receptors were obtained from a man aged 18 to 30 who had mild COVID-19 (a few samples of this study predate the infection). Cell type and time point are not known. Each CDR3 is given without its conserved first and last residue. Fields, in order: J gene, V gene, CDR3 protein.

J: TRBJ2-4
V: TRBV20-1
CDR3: SARGMSGALAKNIQY

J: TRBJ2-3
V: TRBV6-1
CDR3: ASSTRTGGTDTQY

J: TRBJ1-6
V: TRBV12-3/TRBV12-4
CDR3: ASSLEQGGHSPLH

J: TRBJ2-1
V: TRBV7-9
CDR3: ASSRGGNEQF

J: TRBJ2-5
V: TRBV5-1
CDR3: ASSLGTRQETQY

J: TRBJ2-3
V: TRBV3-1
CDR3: ASSQGARFTDTQY

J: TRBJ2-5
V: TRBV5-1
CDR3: ASSFLGSGGAPETQY

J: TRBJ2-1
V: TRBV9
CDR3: ASREGSGDEQF

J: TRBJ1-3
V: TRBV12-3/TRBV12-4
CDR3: ASSHDPAGSGNTIY

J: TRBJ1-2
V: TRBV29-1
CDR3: SVGVGSYGYT

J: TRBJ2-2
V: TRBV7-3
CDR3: ASSLASGTGELF

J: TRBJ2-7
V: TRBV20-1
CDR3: SARPTLGEYEQY

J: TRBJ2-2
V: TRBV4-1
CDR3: ASTGRLGGDTGELF

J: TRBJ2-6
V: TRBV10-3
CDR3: AIRRVSGANVLT

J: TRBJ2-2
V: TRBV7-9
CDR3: ASSASLGELF

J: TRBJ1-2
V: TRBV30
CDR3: AWSLYLTNYGYT

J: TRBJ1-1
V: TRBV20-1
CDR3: SARSDRGAF

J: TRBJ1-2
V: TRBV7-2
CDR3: ASSLLEGQVLGYT

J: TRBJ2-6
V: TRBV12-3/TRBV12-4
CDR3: ASSNTAGANVLT

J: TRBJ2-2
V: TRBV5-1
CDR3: ASSTSGHPNTGELF

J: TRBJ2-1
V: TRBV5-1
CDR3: ASSWGTGSYNEQF

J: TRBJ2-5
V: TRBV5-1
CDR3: ASSLAPGPGTQETQY

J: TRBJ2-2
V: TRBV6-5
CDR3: ASSRDRPNTGELF

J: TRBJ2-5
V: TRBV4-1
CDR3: ASSLLGRTQY

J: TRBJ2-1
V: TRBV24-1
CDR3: ATSDDPSPESYNEQF

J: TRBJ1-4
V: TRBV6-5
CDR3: ASSYSEGVATNEKLF

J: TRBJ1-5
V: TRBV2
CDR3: ASKGTGRYSNQPQH

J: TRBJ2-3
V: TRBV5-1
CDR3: ASHGSDTQY

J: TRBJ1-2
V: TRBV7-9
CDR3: ASSSQGAAGGYT